This T cell receptor (beta chain) comes out of a study of T cells in Graves' hyperthyroidism and ophthalmopathy. The CDR3 has 14 residues. The germline gives CDR1 MNHNS, CDR2 SASEGT. Trimming removed 6 bases from V and 3 bases from J; junction bases left unmatched: 5. Amplified regions were TCR beta CDR3 sequences from RNA transcripts. First-round RT-PCR of the TCR CDR3 relied on the HTBI primer set. TCRdb itself ran the multiplex PCR reads through MiXCR, one entry per CDR3 protein. The repertoire holds about 360,000 distinct CDR3 sequences, with less than 20% as singletons. This clonotype was recorded once. Any patient presenting with uncontrolled infection, other autoimmune disease, pregnancy or lactation was left out.

The sample was blood. The J gene is TRBJ2-1, the V gene TRBV6-1, with 7 positions matching TRBD2. This TCR was sampled from a woman younger than 30 with Graves' hyperthyroidism that later progressed to Graves' ophthalmopathy. CDR3 coding DNA: TGTGCCAGCAGGACTAGCAGAAACTACAATGAGCAGTTCTTC. Residues: CASRTSRNYNEQFF.